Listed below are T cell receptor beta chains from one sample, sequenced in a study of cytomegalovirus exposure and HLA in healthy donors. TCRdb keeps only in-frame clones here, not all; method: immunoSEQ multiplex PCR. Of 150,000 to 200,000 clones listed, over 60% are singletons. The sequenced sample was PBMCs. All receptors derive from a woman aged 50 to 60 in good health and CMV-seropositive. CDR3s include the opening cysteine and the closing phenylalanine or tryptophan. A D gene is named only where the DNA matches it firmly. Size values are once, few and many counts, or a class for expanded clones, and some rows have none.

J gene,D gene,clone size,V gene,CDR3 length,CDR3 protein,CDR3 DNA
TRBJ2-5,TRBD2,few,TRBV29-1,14,CSVSFTSGQETQYF,TGCAGCGTTTCTTTTACTAGCGGGCAAGAGACCCAGTACTTC
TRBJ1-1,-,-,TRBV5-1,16,CASSLFGEAMNTEAFF,TGCGCCAGCAGCTTATTTGGAGAAGCAATGAACACTGAAGCTTTCTTT
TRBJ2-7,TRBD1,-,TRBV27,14,CASRLGTGGYEQYF,TGTGCCAGCAGACTCGGGACAGGGGGTTACGAGCAGTACTTC
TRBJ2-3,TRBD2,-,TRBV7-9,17,CASSHTSGRTSTDTQYF,TGTGCCAGCAGCCACACTAGCGGGAGGACTAGCACAGATACGCAGTATTTT
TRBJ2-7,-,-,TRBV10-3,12,CAISGGSHEQYF,TGTGCCATCAGTGGAGGAAGCCACGAGCAGTACTTC
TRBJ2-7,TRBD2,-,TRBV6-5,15,CASSYSRRGGNEQYF,TGTGCCAGCAGTTACTCGAGACGGGGGGGAAACGAGCAGTACTTC
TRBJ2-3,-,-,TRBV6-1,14,CASSRQVGADTQYF,TGTGCCAGCAGTAGACAGGTCGGGGCAGATACGCAGTATTTT
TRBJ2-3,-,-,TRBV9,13,CASGQLSTDTQYF,TGTGCCAGCGGACAGCTTAGCACAGATACGCAGTATTTT
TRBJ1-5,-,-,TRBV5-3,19,CARSLVGPRNLYSNQPQHF,TGTGCCAGAAGCTTGGTGGGGCCCAGGAACCTATATAGCAATCAGCCCCAGCATTTT
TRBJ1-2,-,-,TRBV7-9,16,CASSDTQLLINYGYTF,TGTGCCAGCAGCGATACACAGCTCCTTATTAACTATGGCTACACCTTC
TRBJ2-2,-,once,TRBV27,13,CASSVQGTGELFF,TGTGCCAGCAGTGTACAGGGTACCGGGGAGCTGTTTTTT
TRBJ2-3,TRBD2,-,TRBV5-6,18,CASSLESETSEKSDTQYF,TGTGCCAGCAGCTTGGAGTCGGAGACTAGCGAGAAGTCAGATACGCAGTATTTT
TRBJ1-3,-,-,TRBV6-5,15,CASSSAGLIGNTIYF,TGTGCCAGCAGTTCAGCAGGGTTAATTGGAAACACCATATATTTT
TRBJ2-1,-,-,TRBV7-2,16,CASSPTRAGAYNEQFF,TGTGCCAGCAGCCCCACCCGGGCAGGGGCCTACAATGAGCAGTTCTTC
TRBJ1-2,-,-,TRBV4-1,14,CASSQDAGNYGYTF,TGCGCCAGCAGCCAAGATGCGGGCAACTATGGCTACACCTTC
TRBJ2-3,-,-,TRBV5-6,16,CASRTRRALPADTQYF,TGTGCCAGCAGAACGAGGAGGGCCCTACCAGCGGATACGCAGTATTTT
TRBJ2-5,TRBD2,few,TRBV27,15,CASRGSGGAMKTQYF,TGTGCCAGCAGGGGTAGCGGGGGGGCCATGAAGACCCAGTACTTC
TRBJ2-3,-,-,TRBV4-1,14,CASSERGITDTQYF,TGCGCCAGCAGCGAAAGGGGGATCACAGATACGCAGTATTTT
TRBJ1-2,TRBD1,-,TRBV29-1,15,CSVEADQGAHYGYTF,TGCAGCGTTGAAGCGGACCAGGGGGCACACTATGGCTACACCTTC
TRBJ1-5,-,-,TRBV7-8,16,CASSPEYRDNNQPQHF,TGTGCCAGCAGCCCGGAATACCGGGACAATAATCAGCCCCAGCATTTT
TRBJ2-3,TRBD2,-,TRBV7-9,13,CASTSGYTDTQYF,TGTGCCAGTACTAGCGGTTACACAGATACGCAGTATTTT
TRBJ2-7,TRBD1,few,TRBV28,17,CASSSIYSGTVSYEQYF,TGTGCCAGCAGTTCCATATATTCCGGGACAGTCTCCTACGAGCAGTACTTC